This TCR beta chain is from a study of blood T cell repertoires in COVID-19. Produced via immunoSEQ multiplex PCR; TCRdb's table is partial and in-frame only. The table includes about 32,000 clones, approximately 89% detected once. Per the germline V gene, CDR1 is MNHEY and CDR2 is SVGAGI. The CDR3 runs to 12 residues. V gave up 5 bases and J gave up 8 bases, with 12 bases separating them. The chain recombines TRBV6-5 with TRBJ1-1; tentative D call: TRBD1 (5 bases). This receptor was identified in a man in his sixties with active or convalescent COVID-19. The sample comprised peripheral blood. The CDR3: CASSQGRVEAFF. As DNA, the CDR3 is TGTGCCAGCAGTCAGGGTCGAGTCGAAGCTTTCTTT.